The 18 T cell receptor beta chains below all came from one sample that was sequenced in a study of cytotoxic CD8 clonotypes in ibrutinib-treated CLL. Clones were sequenced by immunoSEQ multiplex PCR, and TCRdb holds only the in-frame ones, with some missing. The repertoire holds approximately 97,000 clones, with roughly four fifths as singletons. The sample here was PBMCs, taken after 24 months of ibrutinib treatment. These receptors were taken from a human donor with chronic lymphocytic leukemia.

V gene TRBV9 combines with J gene TRBJ2-7; maybe TRBD1 (6 bases). Trimming removed 4 bases from V and 1 base from J, with 9 bases in between. Germline-derived CDR1 and CDR2 are SGDLS and YYNGEE. CDR3 size: 13 residues. CDR3 sequence (DNA): TGTGCCAGCAGCCCGCAGGGGTCCTACGAGCAGTACTTC. Translating gives CASSPQGSYEQYF.

In this sample, this clone turned up a few times. CDR3 protein: CAWATGTGGGYTF. The CDR3 coding sequence is TGTGCCTGGGCAACCGGGACAGGCGGTGGCTACACCTTC. The rearrangement joins TRBV30 to TRBJ1-2; TRBD1 matches 8 bases. Trimming took 5 bases from V and 7 from J; bases not matched to a gene: 9. In germline, CDR1 is GTSNPN, CDR2 SVGIG (reference sequence). CDR3 length: 13 amino acids.

The rearrangement uses TRBV28 and TRBJ1-4, with 7 bases lining up with TRBD1. CDR3 length: 16 residues. The germline CDR1 and CDR2 sequences are MDHEN and SYDVKM. V dropped 6 bases and J dropped 7; count of bases not matched to a gene: 14. CDR3 sequence reads: CASSPPLTGLIEKLFF. The CDR3 DNA reads as TGTGCCAGCAGCCCACCCCTGACAGGGCTGATTGAAAAACTGTTTTTT.

The V and J genes are TRBV7-9 and TRBJ2-4, with 9 bases identical to TRBD1. V dropped 0 bases and J dropped 6; count of bases not matched to a gene: 0. There are 14 residues in the CDR3. Germline values: CDR1 SEHNR, CDR2 FQNEAQ (reference sequence). DNA of the CDR3: TGTGCCAGCAGCTTAGCGGGACAGGGAAACATTCAGTACTTC. Translating gives CASSLAGQGNIQYF.

This chain links TRBV2 with TRBJ2-3; 11 positions agree with TRBD2. Germline V lookup: CDR1 SNHLY, CDR2 FYNNEI. The CDR3 extends over 15 amino acids. J was trimmed by 3 bases and V by 6 bases; bases with no gene match: 5. The CDR3 here is CASRGTSGPTDTQYF. CDR3 bases: TGTGCCAGCAGGGGGACTAGCGGCCCAACAGATACGCAGTATTTT.

This clone was counted a few times. V and J are TRBV11-3 and TRBJ2-1; 12 bases fit TRBD2. CDR3 length equals 15 residues. Per the germline V gene, CDR1 is SGHNT and CDR2 is YENEEA. V was pared by 6 bases and J by 4 bases, with 4 bases of the junction left unmatched. The DNA for the CDR3 is TGTGCCAGCAGTTCTCTAGCGGGAGGGTACAATGAGCAGTTCTTC. Translation gives CASSSLAGGYNEQFF. The whole variable domain, filled in from reference TRBV11-3 and TRBJ2-1, reads EAGVVQSPRYKIIEKKQPVAFWCNPISGHNTLYWYLQNLGQGPELLIRYENEEAVDDSQLPKDRFSAERLKGVDSTLKIQPAELGDSAVYLCASSSLAGGYNEQFFGPGTRLTVL.

The gene calls are TRBV5-1 and TRBJ2-7, with 8 bases lining up with TRBD2. The germline CDR1 and CDR2 sequences are SGHRS and YFSETQ. Trimming took 3 bases from V and 2 from J; bases not matched to a gene: 16. The CDR3 extends over 18 amino acids. The CDR3 reads CASSSTWSAGGTAYEQYF. The CDR3 DNA sequence: TGCGCCAGCAGCTCCACTTGGTCTGCGGGAGGAACGGCCTACGAGCAGTACTTC.

In its sample, this clone was seen once. The V and J genes are TRBV6-6 and TRBJ1-6; 9 bases fit TRBD1. With V trimmed by 7 bases and J by 6 bases, 7 bases remained unmatched. Germline V CDR1 and CDR2: MNHNY, SVGAGI (reference sequence). This CDR3 contains 15 residues. CDR3 nucleotides: TGTGCCAGCACCGCGGACAGGGGCCGTAATTCACCCCTCCACTTT. It yields the protein CASTADRGRNSPLHF.

The chain carries TRBV7-6 and TRBJ1-3, with D unresolved. The V and J ends lost 5 bases and 0 bases respectively, with 14 bases between them. The CDR3 totals 16 residues. Germline values: CDR1 SGHVS, CDR2 FNYEAQ. In DNA form, the CDR3 reads TGTGCCAGCAGCACGTCATTATTTAACTCTGGAAACACCATATATTTT. It specifies CASSTSLFNSGNTIYF.

Only a few counts were recorded for this clone. The chain links TRBV7-9 to TRBJ1-2; D uncertain. Trimming left V 3 bases short and J 4 bases short, with 6 bases between. This CDR3 contains 12 residues. Germline values: CDR1 SEHNR, CDR2 FQNEAQ (reference sequence). This chain's CDR3 is CASSFSSYGYTF. Here the CDR3 DNA reads TGTGCCAGCAGCTTTAGTAGCTATGGCTACACCTTC.

This chain connects TRBV27 to TRBJ2-1; 8 nucleotides line up with TRBD2. The CDR3 runs to 15 residues. J gave up 0 bases and V 7 bases, and 5 bases lay outside the gene matches. In germline, CDR1 is MNHEY, CDR2 SMNVEV (reference sequence). CDR3 nucleotides: TGTGCCAGCAAACGTAGCGGGACCTCCTACAATGAGCAGTTCTTC. Translation: CASKRSGTSYNEQFF.

The chain combines TRBV5-6 with TRBJ2-3; 12 bases fit TRBD2. The CDR3 is 15 residues long. J was trimmed by 3 bases and V by 4 bases; bases with no gene match: 3. Per the germline V gene, CDR1 is SGHDT and CDR2 is YYEEEE. The CDR3 coding sequence is TGTGCCAGCAGCACCGGGACTAGCGGGACAGATACGCAGTATTTT. As protein: CASSTGTSGTDTQYF.

The V call is TRBV6-4, the J call TRBJ1-5; D is possibly TRBD1 (6 bases). The V gene's germline CDR1 is MRHNA and CDR2 SNTAGT. This CDR3 is built from 14 residues. Trimming stripped 4 bases from V and 4 bases from J, with 11 bases between. The CDR3 region is CASSAERGNQPQHF. As DNA, the CDR3 is TGTGCCAGCAGTGCGGAAAGGGGGAATCAGCCCCAGCATTTT.

The genes are TRBV19 and TRBJ1-5, with a possible D match to TRBD1 (5 bases). The germline gives CDR1 LNHDA, CDR2 SQIVND (reference sequence). The CDR3 loop spans 11 amino acids. Trimming left V 8 bases short and J 7 bases short, with 9 bases between. CDR3: CASGQEQPQHF. The CDR3 nucleotides are TGTGCCAGTGGACAAGAACAGCCCCAGCATTTT.

The rearrangement links TRBV15 to TRBJ2-7; 11 positions match TRBD1. This CDR3 is 14 amino acids long. Germline CDR1 reads LNHNV; CDR2 reads YYDKDF (reference sequence). V dropped 5 bases and J dropped 7; count of bases not matched to a gene: 7. The CDR3 nucleotides are TGTGCCACCAGCCACGAGGACAGGGGGCGGGAGCAGTACTTC. Translation: CATSHEDRGREQYF.

The V and J genes are TRBV9 and TRBJ2-5; the match to TRBD2 covers 10 bases. The CDR3 sequence is 16 residues long. V trimming: 4 bases; J trimming: 0 bases; junction bases outside the gene matches: 6. The V gene's germline CDR1 is SGDLS and CDR2 YYNGEE. CDR3 protein: CASSLGLAVYQETQYF. As DNA, the CDR3 is TGTGCCAGCAGCCTAGGACTAGCGGTGTACCAAGAGACCCAGTACTTC.

The chain employs TRBV5-1 and TRBJ1-1, with 11 nucleotides matching TRBD1. The CDR3 has 15 amino acids. Germline loops: CDR1 SGHRS, CDR2 YFSETQ. V lost 4 bases, J lost 2 bases, and 4 bases stayed unmatched. DNA of the CDR3: TGCGCCAGCAGCGCCTGGACAGGGGGCAACACTGAAGCTTTCTTT. Its translation: CASSAWTGGNTEAFF.

This clone was seen a handful of times. The CDR3 here is CSARDSQAFF. CDR3 DNA: TGCAGCGCCCGGGACAGCCAAGCTTTCTTT. The chain carries TRBV29-1 and TRBJ1-1; 7 bases fit TRBD1. The germline V gene encodes CDR1 SQVTM and CDR2 ANQGSEA. The CDR3 spans 10 residues. The V and J ends lost 7 bases and 9 bases, in that order; junction bases with no gene match: 5.